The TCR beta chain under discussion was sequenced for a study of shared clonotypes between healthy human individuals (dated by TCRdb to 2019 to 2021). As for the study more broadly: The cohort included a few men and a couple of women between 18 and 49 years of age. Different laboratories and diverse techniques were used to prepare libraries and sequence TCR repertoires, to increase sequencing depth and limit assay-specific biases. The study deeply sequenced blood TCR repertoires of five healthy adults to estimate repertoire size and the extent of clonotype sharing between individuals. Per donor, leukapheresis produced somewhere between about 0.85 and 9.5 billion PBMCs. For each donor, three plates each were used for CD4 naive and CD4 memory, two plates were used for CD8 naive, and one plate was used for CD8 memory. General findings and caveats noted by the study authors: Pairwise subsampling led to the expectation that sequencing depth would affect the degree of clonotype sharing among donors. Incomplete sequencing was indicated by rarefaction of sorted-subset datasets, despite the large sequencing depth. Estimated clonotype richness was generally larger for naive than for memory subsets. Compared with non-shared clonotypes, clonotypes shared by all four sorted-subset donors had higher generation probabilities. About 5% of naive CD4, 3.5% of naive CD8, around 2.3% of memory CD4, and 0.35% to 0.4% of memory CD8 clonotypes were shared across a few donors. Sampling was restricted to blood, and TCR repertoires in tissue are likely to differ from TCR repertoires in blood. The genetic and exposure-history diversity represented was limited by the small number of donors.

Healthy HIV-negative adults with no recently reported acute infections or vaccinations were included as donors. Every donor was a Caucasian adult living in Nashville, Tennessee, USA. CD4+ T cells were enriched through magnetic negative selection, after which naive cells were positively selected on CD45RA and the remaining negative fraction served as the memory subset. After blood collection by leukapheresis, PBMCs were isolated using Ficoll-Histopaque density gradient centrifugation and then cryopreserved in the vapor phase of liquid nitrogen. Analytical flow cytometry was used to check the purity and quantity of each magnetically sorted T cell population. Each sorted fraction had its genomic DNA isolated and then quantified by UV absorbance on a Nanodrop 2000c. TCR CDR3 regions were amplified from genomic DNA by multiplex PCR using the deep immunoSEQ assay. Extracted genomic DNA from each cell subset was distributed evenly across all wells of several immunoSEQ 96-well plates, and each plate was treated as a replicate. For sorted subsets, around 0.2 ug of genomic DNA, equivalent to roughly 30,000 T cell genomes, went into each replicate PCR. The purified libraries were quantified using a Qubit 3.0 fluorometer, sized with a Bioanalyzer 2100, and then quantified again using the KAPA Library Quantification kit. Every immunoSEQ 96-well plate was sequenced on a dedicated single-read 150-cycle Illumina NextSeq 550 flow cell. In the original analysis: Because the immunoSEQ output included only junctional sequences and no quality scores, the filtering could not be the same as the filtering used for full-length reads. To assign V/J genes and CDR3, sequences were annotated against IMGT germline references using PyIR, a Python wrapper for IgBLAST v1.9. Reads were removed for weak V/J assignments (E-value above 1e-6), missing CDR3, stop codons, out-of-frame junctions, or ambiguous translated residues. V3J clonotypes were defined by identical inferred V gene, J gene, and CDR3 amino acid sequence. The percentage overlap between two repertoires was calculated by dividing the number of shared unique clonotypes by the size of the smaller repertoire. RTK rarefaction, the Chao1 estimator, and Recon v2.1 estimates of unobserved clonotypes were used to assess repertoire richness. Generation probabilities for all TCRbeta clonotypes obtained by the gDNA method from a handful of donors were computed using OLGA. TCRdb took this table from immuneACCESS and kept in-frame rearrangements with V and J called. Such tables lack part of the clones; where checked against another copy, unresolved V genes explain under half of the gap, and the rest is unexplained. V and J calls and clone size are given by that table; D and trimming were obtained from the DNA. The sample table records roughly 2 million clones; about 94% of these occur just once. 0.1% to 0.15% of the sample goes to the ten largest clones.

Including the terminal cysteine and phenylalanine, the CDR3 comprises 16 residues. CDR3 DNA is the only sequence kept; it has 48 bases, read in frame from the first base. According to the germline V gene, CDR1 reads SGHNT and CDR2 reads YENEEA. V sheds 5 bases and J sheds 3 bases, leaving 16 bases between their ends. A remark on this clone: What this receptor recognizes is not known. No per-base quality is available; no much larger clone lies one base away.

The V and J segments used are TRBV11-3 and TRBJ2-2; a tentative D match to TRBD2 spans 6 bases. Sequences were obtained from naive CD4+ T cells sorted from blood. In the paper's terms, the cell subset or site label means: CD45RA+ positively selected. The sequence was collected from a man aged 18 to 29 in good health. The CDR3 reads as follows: CASSPAAGLYTGELFF. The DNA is TGTGCCAGCAGCCCAGCGGCGGGACTGTACACCGGGGAGCTGTTTTTT.